The 12 T cell receptor beta chains below come from one sample, sequenced in a study of T-cell reconstitution after alpha-beta-depleted transplantation in children. Preparation of the TCRbeta library involved a method that used unique molecular identifiers. TCRdb ran MiXCR on the PCR reads and lists one entry per CDR3 protein. The sample lists about 250,000 distinct CDR3 sequences, 20% to 30% occurring once. This material consisted of PBMCs, mostly from graft donor cells, taken 360 days after TCRalphabeta/CD19-depleted stem cell transplant. These receptor sequences come from a female patient between 2 and 10 years old who had a stem cell transplant for congenital amegakaryocytic thrombocytopenia, so the T cells may come from the graft donor.

This clonotype came up many times. The gene calls are TRBV20-1 and TRBJ2-7; 7 bases agree with TRBD1. The CDR3 has 14 amino acids. Germline V lookup: CDR1 DFQATT, CDR2 SNEGSKA (reference sequence). Germline trimming cut 5 bases from V and 4 bases from J; bases unmatched to any gene: 11. The CDR3 coding sequence is TGCAGTGCTGCGCCGGGACAGTACGGTTACGAGCAGTACTTC. Its translation: CSAAPGQYGYEQYF.

V is TRBV20-1 and J is TRBJ1-5, with a tentative D call TRBD1 (6 bases). V was cut by 1 base and J by 4 bases, with 14 bases left in between. CDR3 length equals 15 residues. Per the germline V gene, CDR1 is DFQATT and CDR2 is SNEGSKA (reference sequence). The CDR3 nucleotides read TGCAGTGCTAGAGTAGGGGGGTGGGAGAATCAGCCCCAGCATTTT. Translated: CSARVGGWENQPQHF.

This clonotype showed up just a few times. This chain joins TRBV29-1 and TRBJ2-2, with D possibly TRBD2 on 6 matching bases. The CDR3 contains 13 residues. V lost 4 bases and J lost 7, with 13 bases in between. Germline V lookup: CDR1 SQVTM, CDR2 ANQGSEA. Written as DNA, the CDR3 is TGCAGCGTTGGACTACTAGCTGGCGGGGAGCTGTTTTTT. Protein: CSVGLLAGGELFF.

This clonotype was found a few times. The chain couples TRBV7-2 to TRBJ2-3, with D possibly being TRBD1 or TRBD2 (5 bases each). Deletions cut 3 bases from V and 2 bases from J, with 15 bases between. This CDR3 comprises 16 residues. CDR1 and CDR2 from the germline V gene are SGHTA and FQGNSA. The CDR3 region is CASSFGQEDNTDTQYF. CDR3 bases: TGTGCCAGCAGCTTCGGTCAGGAGGACAACACAGATACGCAGTATTTT.

This clonotype has a handful of counts. This chain joins TRBV4-1 and TRBJ2-4; D unclear. V was trimmed by 1 base and J by 6 bases, leaving 7 bases between them. Germline CDR1 is MGHRA and CDR2 is YSYEKL. There are 13 residues in the CDR3. The CDR3 nucleotides are TGCGCCAGCAGCCAAGGAGTATTAAACATTCAGTACTTC. Translation: CASSQGVLNIQYF.

The chain carries TRBV5-1 and TRBJ2-7; 14 bases line up with TRBD2. J was trimmed by 5 bases and V by 4 bases; bases with no gene match: 8. CDR1 and CDR2 from the germline V gene are SGHRS and YFSETQ. The CDR3 is 16 residues long. CDR3 sequence reads: CASSAPTGLAGDEQYF. DNA for the CDR3: TGCGCCAGCAGCGCACCAACGGGACTAGCGGGAGACGAGCAGTACTTC.

The rearrangement uses TRBV5-1 and TRBJ2-1; 8 bases map to TRBD2. The CDR3 has 16 residues. V shed 4 bases and J 3 bases; nucleotides not matched to a gene: 9. In germline, CDR1 is SGHRS, CDR2 YFSETQ. The CDR3 nucleotides read TGCGCCAGCAGCATCAACGGGAGGGCCTTCTACAATGAGCAGTTCTTC. Residues: CASSINGRAFYNEQFF. The entire variable domain, with the rest obtained from reference TRBV5-1 and TRBJ2-1, is as follows: KAGVTQTPRYLIKTRGQQVTLSCSPISGHRSVSWYQQTPGQGLQFLFEYFSETQRNKGNFPGRFSGRQFSNSRSEMNVSTLELGDSALYLCASSINGRAFYNEQFFGPGTRLTVL.

This clonotype appeared many times. This sequence joins TRBV29-1 and TRBJ2-5; D not resolved. The CDR3 sequence is 10 residues long. V lost 7 bases and J lost 3, with 6 bases in between. Germline V CDR1 and CDR2: SQVTM, ANQGSEA. As DNA, the CDR3 is TGCAGCGGAATGGAAGAGACCCAGTACTTC. This codes for CSGMEETQYF. The full variable domain, with the rest looked up from reference TRBV29-1 and TRBJ2-5, is SAVISQKPSRDICQRGTSLTIQCQVDSQVTMMFWYRQQPGQSLTLIATANQGSEATYESGFVIDKFPISRPNLTFSTLTVSNMSPEDSSIYLCSGMEETQYFGPGTRLLVL.

This clonotype was counted once. V is TRBV30 and J is TRBJ1-5; 7 nucleotides line up with TRBD1. The germline CDR1 and CDR2 sequences are GTSNPN and SVGIG (reference sequence). The ends lost 0 bases at V and 9 bases at J; junction bases unmatched: 5. The CDR3 extends over 13 amino acids. In DNA form, the CDR3 reads TGTGCCTGGAGTGTAGAGGGGGCGTTGCCCCAGCATTTT. It translates to CAWSVEGALPQHF.

There are a few counts of this clonotype. V is TRBV4-1 and J is TRBJ1-6; weak D call: TRBD1 (5 bases). This CDR3 has 14 amino acids. With 5 bases removed from V and 4 bases from J, the gap between germline ends came to 9 bases. CDR1 and CDR2 from the germline V gene are MGHRA and YSYEKL. In nucleotides, the CDR3 is TGCGCCAGCAGCTGGACAAAGTATAATTCACCCCTCCACTTT. Residues: CASSWTKYNSPLHF.

The rearrangement uses TRBV5-1 and TRBJ2-7; no clear D gene. The CDR3 sequence is 15 residues long. CDR1 is SGHRS, CDR2 YFSETQ, per germline. V was clipped by 0 bases and J by 3 bases, with 13 bases between them. The CDR3, as DNA: TGCGCCAGCAGCTTGGATAATACGAACGTCTACGAGCAGTACTTC. Translation gives CASSLDNTNVYEQYF.

The chain uses TRBV3-1 and TRBJ2-5; D possibly corresponds to TRBD2 (7 bases). CDR1 LGHDT and CDR2 YNNKEL come from the germline V gene (reference sequence). V lost 3 bases, J lost 3 bases, and 11 bases lay in between. The CDR3 is made up of 14 amino acids. CDR3 residues: CASSQGGLEETQYF. The CDR3 coding sequence is TGTGCCAGCAGCCAGGGGGGGCTTGAAGAGACCCAGTACTTC.